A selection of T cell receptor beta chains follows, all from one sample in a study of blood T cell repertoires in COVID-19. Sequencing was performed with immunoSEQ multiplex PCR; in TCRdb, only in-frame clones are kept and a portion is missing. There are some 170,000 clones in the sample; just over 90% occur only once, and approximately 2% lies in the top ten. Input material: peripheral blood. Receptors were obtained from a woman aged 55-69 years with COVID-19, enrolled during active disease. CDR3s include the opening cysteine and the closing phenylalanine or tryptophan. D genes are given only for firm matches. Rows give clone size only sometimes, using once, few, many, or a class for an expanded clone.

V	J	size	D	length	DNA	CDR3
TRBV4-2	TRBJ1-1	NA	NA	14	TGTGCCAGCAGCCAAGATAGTCCTGGACAAGCGGCTTTCTTT	CASSQDSPGQAAFF
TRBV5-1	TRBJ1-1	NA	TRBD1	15	TGCGCCAGCAGCTTGGGGACAGGGGGGAACACTGAAGCTTTCTTT	CASSLGTGGNTEAFF
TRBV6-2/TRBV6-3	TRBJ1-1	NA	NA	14	TGTGCCAGCAGTTCGACAGTATCGAACACTGAAGCTTTCTTT	CASSSTVSNTEAFF
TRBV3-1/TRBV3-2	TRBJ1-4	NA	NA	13	TGTGCCAGCAGCCAAGACAGTAATGAAAAACTGTTTTTT	CASSQDSNEKLFF
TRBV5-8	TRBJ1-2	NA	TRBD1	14	TGTGCCAGCAGTCCGGACAGGGAAGGCTATGGCTACACCTTC	CASSPDREGYGYTF
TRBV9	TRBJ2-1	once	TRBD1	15	TGTGCCAGCAGCGTAGACGGGACAGCTTACAATGAGCAGTTCTTC	CASSVDGTAYNEQFF
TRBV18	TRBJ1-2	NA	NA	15	TGTGCCAGCTCACCGACAGACAGGCGGATATCTGGCTACACCTTC	CASSPTDRRISGYTF
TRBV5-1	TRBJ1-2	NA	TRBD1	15	TGCGCCAGCAGCTCGGACAGGGCGACCCTCTATGGCTACACCTTC	CASSSDRATLYGYTF
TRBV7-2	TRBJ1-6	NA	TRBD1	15	TGTGCCAGCAGCATCCGGACAGGGGAGTCTTCACCCCTCCACTTT	CASSIRTGESSPLHF
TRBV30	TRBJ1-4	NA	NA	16	TGTGCCTGGAGTGTACTGGGAGGGTCAGGGAGTAAAAAACTGTTTTTT	CAWSVLGGSGSKKLFF
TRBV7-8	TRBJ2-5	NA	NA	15	TGTGCCAGCAGCCGAGAGACTAGGACCTGGGAGACCCAGTACTTC	CASSRETRTWETQYF
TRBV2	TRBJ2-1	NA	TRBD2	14	TGTGCCAGCAACCGACTAGCGGGGGGGAATGAGCAGTTCTTC	CASNRLAGGNEQFF
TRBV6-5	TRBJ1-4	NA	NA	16	TGTGCCAGCAGTTACTCGAGGAGGGTTAGAAATGAAAAACTGTTTTTT	CASSYSRRVRNEKLFF
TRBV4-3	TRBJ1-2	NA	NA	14	TGCGCCAGCAGCCAAGAACCAGGGAAGAGTGGCTACACCTTC	CASSQEPGKSGYTF
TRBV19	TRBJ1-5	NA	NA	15	TGTGCCAGTAGCCGACAGGATTTAGTGAATCAGCCCCAGCATTTT	CASSRQDLVNQPQHF
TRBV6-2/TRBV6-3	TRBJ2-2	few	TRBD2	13	TGTGCCAGCAACCCGGGACTATACGGGGAGCTGTTTTTT	CASNPGLYGELFF
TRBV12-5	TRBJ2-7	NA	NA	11	TGTGCTAGTGGTTTGCGCTACGAGCAGTACTTC	CASGLRYEQYF
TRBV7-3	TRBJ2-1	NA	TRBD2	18	TGTGCCAGCAGCTTAACCGGGACTAGCGGGGGGAGTGGTAATGAGCAGTTCTTC	CASSLTGTSGGSGNEQFF
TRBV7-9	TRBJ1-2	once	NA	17	TGTGCCAGCAGCCCGAGGCAGGGTTGGGCGGATGACTATGGCTACACCTTC	CASSPRQGWADDYGYTF
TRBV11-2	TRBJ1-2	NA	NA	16	TGTGCCAGCAGCTACCCAGGGGCAGGCACTAACTATGGCTACACCTTC	CASSYPGAGTNYGYTF
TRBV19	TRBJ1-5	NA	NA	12	TGTGCCAGTACGATGGGCAGTCAGCCCCAGCATTTT	CASTMGSQPQHF
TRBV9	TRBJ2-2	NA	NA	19	TGTGCCAGCAGCGTAGTTGCCCTCACTAGCTGGGGATTCAACGGGGAGCTGTTTTTT	CASSVVALTSWGFNGELFF
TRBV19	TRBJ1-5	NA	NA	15	TGTGCCAGTAGTCCCCTGGGAGGAGGCAATCAGCCCCAGCATTTT	CASSPLGGGNQPQHF
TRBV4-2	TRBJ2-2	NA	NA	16	TGTGCCAGCAACACAAAGATGACAGGGAACACCGGGGAGCTGTTTTTT	CASNTKMTGNTGELFF
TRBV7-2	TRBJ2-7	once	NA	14	TGTGCCAGCAGCTCCAGTGGCAGCTCCTACGAGCAGTACTTC	CASSSSGSSYEQYF
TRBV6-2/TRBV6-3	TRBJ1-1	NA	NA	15	TGTGCCAGCAGTTCTCGAGAACACCAGGGCACTGAAGCTTTCTTT	CASSSREHQGTEAFF
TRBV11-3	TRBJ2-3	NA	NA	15	TGTGCCAGCAGCTTAGGAGGGGGGGCCCCGGATACGCAGTATTTT	CASSLGGGAPDTQYF
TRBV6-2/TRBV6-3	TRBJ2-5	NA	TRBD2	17	TGTGCCAGCAGTTACGGACGCCTAGCGGGGATCCAAGAGACCCAGTACTTC	CASSYGRLAGIQETQYF
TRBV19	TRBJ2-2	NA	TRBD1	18	TGTGCCAGTAGTCCTACCACCCCGGGACAGAGTAACACCGGGGAGCTGTTTTTT	CASSPTTPGQSNTGELFF
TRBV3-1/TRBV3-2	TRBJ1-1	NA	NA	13	TGTGCCAGCAGCCAGCTCGGGAACACTGAAGCTTTCTTT	CASSQLGNTEAFF
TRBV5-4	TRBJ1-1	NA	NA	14	TGTGCCAGCAGCTTTTTGGGGGGTGGCACTGAAGCTTTCTTT	CASSFLGGGTEAFF
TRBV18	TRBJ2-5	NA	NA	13	TGTGCCAGCTCACAGGACAGAAAAGAGACCCAGTACTTC	CASSQDRKETQYF
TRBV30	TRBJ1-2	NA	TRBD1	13	TGTGCCTTCTACACAGGGGTTAACTATGGCTACACCTTC	CAFYTGVNYGYTF
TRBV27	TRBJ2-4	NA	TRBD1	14	TGTGCCAGCAGGAACCTGGGACAGGGGAACATTCAGTACTTC	CASRNLGQGNIQYF
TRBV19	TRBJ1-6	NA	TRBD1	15	TGTGCCAGTACCCCCTGGGGGACAGGGCATTCACCCCTCCACTTT	CASTPWGTGHSPLHF